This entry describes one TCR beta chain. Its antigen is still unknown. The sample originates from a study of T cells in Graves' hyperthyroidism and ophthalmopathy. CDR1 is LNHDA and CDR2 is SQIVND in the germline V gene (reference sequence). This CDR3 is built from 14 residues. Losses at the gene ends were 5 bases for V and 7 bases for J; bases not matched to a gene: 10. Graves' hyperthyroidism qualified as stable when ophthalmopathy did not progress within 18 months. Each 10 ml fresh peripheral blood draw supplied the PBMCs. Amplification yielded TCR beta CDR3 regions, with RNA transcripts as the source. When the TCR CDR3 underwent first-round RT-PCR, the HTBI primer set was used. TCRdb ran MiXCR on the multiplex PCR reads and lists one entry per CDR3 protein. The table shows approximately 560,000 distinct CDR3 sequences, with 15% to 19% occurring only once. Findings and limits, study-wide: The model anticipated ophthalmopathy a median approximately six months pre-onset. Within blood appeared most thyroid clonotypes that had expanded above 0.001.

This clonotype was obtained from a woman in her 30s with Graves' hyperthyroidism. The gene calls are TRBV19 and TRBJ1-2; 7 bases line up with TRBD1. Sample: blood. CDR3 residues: CASSPRGYESGYTF. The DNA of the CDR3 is TGTGCCAGTAGTCCCAGGGGGTATGAGAGTGGCTACACCTTC.